These 21 T cell receptor beta chains were all obtained from the same sample, sequenced in a study of blood T cell repertoires in COVID-19. Repertoires were generated with immunoSEQ multiplex PCR, while TCRdb's copy carries only in-frame clones and drops some. The data show 150,000 to 200,000 clones, with around four fifths seen just once and over 4% held by the top ten. Material: PBMCs or T cells enriched from blood (not recorded which). These receptors originate from a man aged 70-80 years who had been exposed to COVID-19.

J is TRBJ1-4 and V is TRBV7-9, with D possibly matching TRBD1 (5 bases). Germline CDR1 and CDR2: SEHNR and FQNEAQ (reference sequence). The CDR3 extends over 17 amino acids. Trimming removed 3 bases at V and 4 bases at J, with 18 bases between. CDR3 nucleotides: TGTGCCAGCAGCTTCTCGGTTGGTAGACAGATTAATGAAAAACTGTTTTTT. Its protein is CASSFSVGRQINEKLFF.

This chain uses TRBV11-2 with TRBJ1-4; 8 bases match TRBD1. After removal of 4 bases from V and 0 bases from J, the junction contained 7 bases not matched to a gene. The V gene's germline CDR1 is SGHAT and CDR2 FQNNGV. The CDR3 consists of 17 residues. CDR3 sequence reads: CASSSLRGRATNEKLFF. CDR3 nucleotides: TGTGCCAGCAGCTCCCTCAGGGGGCGCGCAACTAATGAAAAACTGTTTTTT.

This clone was observed a handful of times. This rearrangement joins TRBV7-8 to TRBJ2-5; no clear D. The length of the CDR3 is 16 residues. Trimming took 1 base from V and 2 from J, leaving 14 bases between them. CDR1 and CDR2 (germline): SGHVS, FQNEAQ. CDR3 in amino acids: CASSLERTPEQETQYF. The CDR3 nucleotides read TGTGCCAGCAGCTTAGAACGAACGCCGGAGCAAGAGACCCAGTACTTC.

The rearrangement uses TRBV7-9 and TRBJ2-3; 13 bases fit TRBD2. Germline V lookup: CDR1 SEHNR, CDR2 FQNEAQ (reference sequence). There are 18 residues in the CDR3. Losses at the gene ends were 4 bases for V and 6 bases for J; bases not matched to a gene: 13. DNA of the CDR3: TGTGCCAGCAGCTCCCCCGGGACTAGCGGGGCCATAAGGGATACGCAGTATTTT. This codes for CASSSPGTSGAIRDTQYF.

The chain uses TRBV7-9 and TRBJ1-2; 7 bases fit TRBD1. The CDR3 sequence is 13 residues long. The V segment lost 6 bases and the J segment 6 bases; nucleotides outside the gene matches: 7. Germline V lookup: CDR1 SEHNR, CDR2 FQNEAQ (reference sequence). The CDR3 here is CASSPGQVDGYTF. The DNA of the CDR3 is TGTGCCAGCAGTCCCGGACAGGTGGATGGCTACACCTTC. Filled out from reference TRBV7-9 and TRBJ1-2, the complete variable domain reads DTGVSQNPRHKITKRGQNVTFRCDPISEHNRLYWYRQTLGQGPEFLTYFQNEAQLEKSRLLSDRFSAERPKGSFSTLEIQRTEQGDSAMYLCASSPGQVDGYTFGSGTRLTVV.

The chain recombines TRBV19 with TRBJ1-5; TRBD1 might be the D (5 bases). CDR3 size: 13 residues. V dropped 8 bases and J dropped 4 bases, with 12 bases sitting between them. CDR1 and CDR2 from the germline V gene are LNHDA and SQIVND (reference sequence). The CDR3 loop reads CASQDTENQPQHF. The CDR3 nucleotides are TGTGCCAGTCAGGACACGGAGAATCAGCCCCAGCATTTT.

The V call is TRBV3-1 (or the pseudogene TRBV3-2), the J call TRBJ2-4, with D perhaps TRBD2 (6 bases). Germline V CDR1 and CDR2: LGHDT, YNNKEL (reference sequence). Trimming took 8 bases from V and 5 from J, leaving 16 bases between them. The CDR3 runs 14 residues. CDR3 in DNA: TGTGCCAGCCTTGCTTTGGGGGGAGAAAACATTCAGTACTTC. It specifies CASLALGGENIQYF.

For the CDR3, the DNA is TGCGCCAGCAGCTTCTCAGCGGGCAATCAAAATGAGCAGTTCTTC. As protein: CASSFSAGNQNEQFF. The chain is built from TRBV5-1 and TRBJ2-1; the D gene is possibly TRBD2 (6 bases). CDR1 is SGHRS, CDR2 YFSETQ, per germline. V lost 2 bases to trimming and J lost 7 bases, with 16 bases between them. The CDR3 runs to 15 residues.

The CDR3 DNA follows: TGCAGCTTCTGGTTTGACCGGGTGAACACTGAAGCTTTCTTT. Protein sequence: CSFWFDRVNTEAFF. The J gene is TRBJ1-1, the V gene TRBV29-1, with D uncertain. Per germline, CDR1 SQVTM and CDR2 ANQGSEA. The CDR3 consists of 14 residues. The V end was cut by 8 bases, the J end by 0 bases, with 16 bases between.

The J gene is TRBJ2-7, the V gene TRBV7-9; 7 bases are shared with TRBD1. The CDR3 runs to 16 residues. Looked up from germline, CDR1 is SEHNR and CDR2 is FQNEAQ (reference sequence). The trim removed 0 bases at V and 4 bases at J, leaving 9 bases unmatched. Here the CDR3 reads CASSLAGSGGLYEQYF. As DNA, the CDR3 is TGTGCCAGCAGCTTAGCCGGTTCAGGGGGTCTTTACGAGCAGTACTTC.

This clone was recorded once. The chain has TRBV11-2 and TRBJ2-3; 7 bases align to TRBD2. The CDR3 extends over 15 amino acids. The J segment lost 1 base and the V segment lost 6 bases, leaving 7 bases of the junction unmatched. The germline V gene encodes CDR1 SGHAT and CDR2 FQNNGV. CDR3 residues: CASSQRAGGTDTQYF. The CDR3 region has the DNA TGTGCCAGCAGTCAGAGGGCGGGGGGCACAGATACGCAGTATTTT.

The chain joins TRBV6-5 to TRBJ2-4; 8 bases align to TRBD1. The CDR3 covers 15 residues. The germline CDR1 and CDR2 sequences are MNHEY and SVGAGI. Trimming cost V 8 bases and J 3 bases; bases outside gene matches: 9. This chain's CDR3 is CASAAQGVVKNIQYF. The CDR3 DNA reads as TGTGCCAGCGCGGCACAGGGGGTTGTCAAAAACATTCAGTACTTC.

The rearrangement joins TRBV30 to TRBJ2-2; perhaps TRBD1 as D (6 bases). From germline, CDR1 is GTSNPN and CDR2 SVGIG (reference sequence). This CDR3 is 14 amino acids long. Between the trimmed V and J ends, which lost 3 bases and 1 base, there was a span of 9 bases. Here the CDR3 reads CAWSRTVNTGELFF. As DNA, the CDR3 is TGTGCCTGGAGCAGGACAGTGAACACCGGGGAGCTGTTTTTT.

V gene TRBV27 combines with J gene TRBJ2-6; the D is unclear. The CDR3 has 15 amino acids. V was pared by 3 bases and J by 0 bases, with 6 bases between. Germline CDR1 and CDR2: MNHEY and SMNVEV (reference sequence). The CDR3 DNA reads as TGTGCCAGCAGTTTTGTCAGCTCTGGGGCCAACGTCCTGACTTTC. Protein sequence: CASSFVSSGANVLTF.

The gene calls are TRBV18 and TRBJ1-5; a possible D gene is TRBD1 (5 bases). V lost 4 bases to trimming and J lost 1 base, with 11 bases between them. The CDR3 extends over 15 amino acids. Germline values: CDR1 KGHSH, CDR2 LQKENI. CDR3 amino acids: CASSRGDFSNQPQHF. CDR3 coding DNA: TGTGCCAGCTCACGGGGGGACTTCAGCAATCAGCCCCAGCATTTT.

The V and J genes are TRBV4-1 and TRBJ2-4, with a weak D call TRBD1 (6 bases). The germline CDR1 and CDR2 sequences are MGHRA and YSYEKL. This CDR3 contains 15 residues. V lost 4 bases and J 3 bases, leaving 13 bases between the germline ends. The CDR3 sequence: CASSPSPGVKNIQYF. For the CDR3, the DNA is TGCGCCAGCAGCCCTTCCCCAGGGGTCAAAAACATTCAGTACTTC.

This chain uses TRBV6-2 or TRBV6-3 with TRBJ2-7, with D tentatively TRBD1 (6 bases). The V gene's germline CDR1 is MNHEY and CDR2 SVGEGT. This CDR3 is 15 amino acids long. With 4 bases removed from V and 2 bases from J, the gap between germline ends came to 15 bases. The DNA for the CDR3 is TGTGCCAGCAGTTCGGTCGGGACATCCCCCTACGAGCAGTACTTC. Protein product: CASSSVGTSPYEQYF.

This chain connects TRBV9 to TRBJ2-3; 7 bases map to TRBD2. The germline CDR1 and CDR2 sequences are SGDLS and YYNGEE. With V trimmed by 2 bases and J by 4 bases, 10 bases remained unmatched. The CDR3 consists of 16 residues. Here the CDR3 reads CASSVGGRAVSDTQYF. In nucleotides, the CDR3 is TGTGCCAGCAGCGTCGGGGGGAGGGCCGTGTCAGATACGCAGTATTTT.

CDR3 sequence reads: CASSWVGRGYYEQYF. CDR3 nucleotide sequence: TGTGCCAGCAGCTGGGTGGGGCGGGGGTACTACGAGCAGTACTTC. V and J are TRBV5-6 and TRBJ2-7; 7 nucleotides agree with TRBD2. CDR3 length: 15 amino acids. The J segment lost 3 bases and the V segment lost 3 bases, leaving 9 bases of the junction unmatched. Germline CDR1 is SGHDT and CDR2 is YYEEEE.

The J gene is TRBJ2-5, the V gene TRBV6-2 or TRBV6-3, with TRBD1 matching 10 bases. The germline V gene has CDR1 MNHEY and CDR2 SVGEGT. The length of the CDR3 is 16 residues. J was trimmed by 2 bases and V by 6 bases; bases with no gene match: 9. As DNA, the CDR3 is TGTGCCAGCAGCCTCACCGGGACAGGGGTTCAAGAGACCCAGTACTTC. Protein sequence: CASSLTGTGVQETQYF.

The chain carries TRBV9 and TRBJ1-4; TRBD1 aligns across 9 bases. The CDR3 spans 17 residues. The V segment lost 3 bases and the J segment 3 bases; nucleotides outside the gene matches: 9. The germline CDR1 and CDR2 sequences are SGDLS and YYNGEE. The CDR3 here is CASSAGTGLLSNEKLFF. CDR3 nucleotides: TGTGCCAGCAGCGCCGGGACAGGGCTTTTGTCTAATGAAAAACTGTTTTTT.